This T cell receptor beta chain originates from a study of cytomegalovirus exposure and HLA in healthy donors. Overall study results and limits: Reportedly, cytomegalovirus status was diagnosed with high sensitivity and specificity.

The PCR employed 60 Vbeta primers together with 13 Jbeta primers. The repertoire was sequenced with immunoSEQ multiplex PCR; TCRdb's copy has only in-frame clones and lacks some. The sample has some 40,000 clones; around 53% are singletons. Details on this clone: Its target is not known.

Sequenced material: PBMCs. The TCR sequence derives from a woman between 35 and 50 years old in good health and CMV-seropositive.

The CDR3 nucleotides are TGTGCCAGCAGTGAAGTTCAAGGGGCGTCCTACGAGCAGTACTTC. This sequence encodes CASSEVQGASYEQYF. The rearrangement uses TRBV6-1 and TRBJ2-7, with D possibly TRBD1 on 5 matching bases. The V and J ends lost 1 base and 1 base respectively, with 11 bases between them. In germline, CDR1 is MNHNS, CDR2 SASEGT. CDR3 length equals 15 residues.